A selection of T cell receptor beta chains follows, all from one sample in a study of shared clonotypes between healthy human individuals. Produced via immunoSEQ multiplex PCR; TCRdb's table is partial and in-frame only. The table has about 530,000 clones, 60% to 80% seen once. The source material was PBMCs. These receptors all come from a woman between 35 and 50 years old in good health. Some clones in this sample may be carry-over from other donors' samples. CDR3s include the opening cysteine and the closing phenylalanine or tryptophan. Each record gives: D gene, clone size, J gene, V gene, CDR3 protein, CDR3 DNA. D genes are given only for firm matches. Clone size, where shown, is once, few, many, or a class for clones that have expanded.

D: TRBD1; size: -; J: TRBJ1-1; V: TRBV5-1; CDR3: CASSLAVGQKGKAFF; DNA: TGCGCCAGCAGCTTGGCCGTGGGACAGAAGGGGAAAGCTTTCTTT
D: TRBD1; size: -; J: TRBJ1-1; V: TRBV28; CDR3: CASSLPDRGLTEAFF; DNA: TGTGCCAGCAGTTTACCCGACAGGGGGCTGACTGAAGCTTTCTTT
D: -; size: -; J: TRBJ2-6; V: TRBV19; CDR3: CASTFSGANVLTF; DNA: TGTGCCAGTACATTTTCTGGGGCCAACGTCCTGACTTTC
D: -; size: -; J: TRBJ1-1; V: TRBV28; CDR3: CASSWDIGGGNTEAFF; DNA: TGTGCCAGCAGTTGGGACATAGGGGGGGGGAACACTGAAGCTTTCTTT
D: TRBD2; size: -; J: TRBJ2-5; V: TRBV10-3; CDR3: CAISASGTGGETQYF; DNA: TGTGCCATCAGTGCCAGCGGGACTGGAGGAGAGACCCAGTACTTC
D: -; size: -; J: TRBJ2-7; V: TRBV7-2; CDR3: CASSSFEGNYEQYF; DNA: TGTGCCAGCAGCTCGTTCGAGGGGAACTACGAGCAGTACTTC
D: TRBD2; size: once; J: TRBJ2-7; V: TRBV28; CDR3: CASSSPQREGPYEQYF; DNA: TGTGCCAGCAGTTCCCCGCAGCGGGAGGGCCCCTACGAGCAGTACTTC
D: -; size: -; J: TRBJ1-1; V: TRBV6-5; CDR3: CASSYSSGVANTEAFF; DNA: TGTGCCAGCAGTTACTCGAGCGGGGTAGCGAACACTGAAGCTTTCTTT
D: TRBD2; size: -; J: TRBJ2-7; V: TRBV6-6; CDR3: CASSYSRLAGSYEQYF; DNA: TGTGCCAGCAGTTACTCGAGGCTAGCGGGATCCTACGAGCAGTACTTC
D: TRBD1; size: -; J: TRBJ2-1; V: TRBV7-9; CDR3: CASSLDGQVGPKFF; DNA: TGTGCCAGCAGCTTAGATGGACAGGTGGGTCCGAAGTTCTTC
D: -; size: -; J: TRBJ1-1; V: TRBV19; CDR3: CASSQRTENTEAFF; DNA: TGTGCCAGTAGTCAAAGGACCGAGAACACTGAAGCTTTCTTT
D: TRBD2; size: many; J: TRBJ2-3; V: TRBV5-4; CDR3: CASSLGGRVTDTQYF; DNA: TGTGCCAGCAGCTTGGGTGGGAGGGTCACAGATACGCAGTATTTT
D: -; size: -; J: TRBJ2-1; V: TRBV11-3; CDR3: CASSLDGGRGQGEQFF; DNA: TGTGCCAGCAGCTTAGATGGAGGGAGGGGCCAGGGGGAGCAGTTCTTC
D: -; size: -; J: TRBJ2-7; V: TRBV4-1; CDR3: CASSQSRGNEQYF; DNA: TGCGCCAGCAGCCAATCCCGGGGAAACGAGCAGTACTTC
D: TRBD2; size: -; J: TRBJ2-7; V: TRBV7-9; CDR3: CASSLGSGLAGYEQYF; DNA: TGTGCCAGCAGCTTAGGCTCGGGACTAGCAGGGTACGAGCAGTACTTC
D: -; size: once; J: TRBJ2-1; V: TRBV7-2; CDR3: CASSSQPSGEQFF; DNA: TGTGCCAGCAGCTCACAACCCTCTGGTGAGCAGTTCTTC
D: -; size: -; J: TRBJ2-2; V: TRBV7-9; CDR3: CASSLVQGPNTGELFF; DNA: TGTGCCAGCAGCTTAGTCCAGGGCCCGAACACCGGGGAGCTGTTTTTT
D: TRBD2; size: many; J: TRBJ2-1; V: TRBV6-1; CDR3: CASSEALVGPWGGNEQFF; DNA: TGTGCCAGCAGTGAAGCGCTAGTTGGCCCCTGGGGGGGGAATGAGCAGTTCTTC
D: -; size: -; J: TRBJ1-5; V: TRBV27; CDR3: CASSLYMTVSAQPQHF; DNA: TGTGCCAGCAGCCTTTACATGACAGTGTCGGCTCAGCCCCAGCATTTT
D: TRBD1; size: -; J: TRBJ1-1; V: TRBV6-1; CDR3: CASATEGAFREAFF; DNA: TGTGCCAGCGCAACTGAGGGGGCTTTCCGTGAAGCTTTCTTT
D: TRBD1; size: many; J: TRBJ1-6; V: TRBV15; CDR3: CATSRRTGGRSPLHF; DNA: TGTGCCACCAGCAGAAGAACAGGGGGTCGATCACCCCTCCACTTT
D: -; size: -; J: TRBJ2-7; V: TRBV18; CDR3: CASSPPSDRYEQYF; DNA: TGTGCCAGCTCACCACCGTCGGACAGATACGAGCAGTACTTC
D: TRBD1; size: -; J: TRBJ2-7; V: TRBV6-5; CDR3: CASSHRTGGRYEQYF; DNA: TGTGCCAGCAGTCACCGGACAGGGGGCCGATACGAGCAGTACTTC
D: -; size: -; J: TRBJ1-4; V: TRBV4-2; CDR3: CASSQDGRGGAGEKLFF; DNA: TGTGCCAGCAGCCAAGATGGGCGCGGAGGGGCGGGTGAAAAACTGTTTTTT
D: TRBD2; size: few; J: TRBJ2-7; V: TRBV9; CDR3: CASSVATSGDEPIYEQYF; DNA: TGTGCCAGCAGCGTAGCGACTAGCGGGGATGAACCCATCTACGAGCAGTACTTC
D: -; size: -; J: TRBJ2-3; V: TRBV10-1; CDR3: CASSAGWASTDTQYF; DNA: TGCGCCAGCAGTGCGGGGTGGGCTAGCACAGATACGCAGTATTTT
D: -; size: few; J: TRBJ2-7; V: TRBV19; CDR3: CASKAGNSYEQYF; DNA: TGTGCCAGTAAGGCAGGGAACTCCTACGAGCAGTACTTC
D: TRBD2; size: -; J: TRBJ2-3; V: TRBV2; CDR3: CASRLAGASDTQYF; DNA: TGTGCCAGCAGGTTAGCGGGAGCCTCGGATACGCAGTATTTT
D: TRBD1; size: many; J: TRBJ1-1; V: TRBV10-3; CDR3: CAISETTGGTEAFF; DNA: TGTGCCATCAGTGAGACAACAGGGGGCACTGAAGCTTTCTTT
D: -; size: -; J: TRBJ2-7; V: TRBV7-3; CDR3: CASSFLAGEQYF; DNA: TGTGCCAGCAGCTTTCTTGCGGGAGAGCAGTACTTC
D: -; size: -; J: TRBJ1-3; V: TRBV5-6; CDR3: CASSFGPERNTIYF; DNA: TGTGCCAGCAGCTTCGGACCGGAGAGAAACACCATATATTTT
D: TRBD1; size: -; J: TRBJ2-7; V: TRBV9; CDR3: CASSADRGSYEQYF; DNA: TGTGCCAGCAGCGCAGACAGGGGATCCTACGAGCAGTACTTC
D: -; size: -; J: TRBJ2-3; V: TRBV5-4; CDR3: CASSSGRQSTDTQYF; DNA: TGTGCCAGCAGCTCTGGACGGCAGAGCACAGATACGCAGTATTTT
D: -; size: -; J: TRBJ1-1; V: TRBV5-1; CDR3: CASSLDVGGEAFF; DNA: TGCGCCAGCAGCTTGGACGTCGGGGGAGAAGCTTTCTTT
D: -; size: -; J: TRBJ1-3; V: TRBV7-2; CDR3: CASSQRGGAGNTIYF; DNA: TGTGCCAGCAGCCAGCGCGGGGGGGCTGGAAACACCATATATTTT
D: TRBD1; size: -; J: TRBJ2-7; V: TRBV18; CDR3: CASSPDGQGGLEQYF; DNA: TGTGCCAGCTCACCAGACGGACAGGGGGGACTAGAGCAGTACTTC
D: -; size: -; J: TRBJ1-5; V: TRBV2; CDR3: CASSPDRDSNQPQHF; DNA: TGTGCCAGCAGCCCTGACAGAGATAGCAATCAGCCCCAGCATTTT
D: -; size: -; J: TRBJ1-6; V: TRBV28; CDR3: CATTPRDSPLHF; DNA: TGTGCCACCACACCAAGGGACTCACCCCTCCACTTT
D: -; size: -; J: TRBJ2-3; V: TRBV29-1; CDR3: CSANRGGDTQYF; DNA: TGCAGCGCCAATCGAGGAGGAGATACGCAGTATTTT
D: -; size: -; J: TRBJ1-4; V: TRBV6-5; CDR3: CASSYLAGWFQEKLFF; DNA: TGTGCCAGCAGTTACTTAGCAGGGTGGTTTCAGGAAAAACTGTTTTTT
D: -; size: -; J: TRBJ1-2; V: TRBV28; CDR3: CASSLRRWGKNYGYTF; DNA: TGTGCCAGCAGTTTACGCCGGTGGGGAAAAAACTATGGCTACACCTTC
D: TRBD2; size: -; J: TRBJ2-1; V: TRBV11-1; CDR3: CASSPGLASDNEQFF; DNA: TGTGCCAGCAGCCCTGGACTAGCGAGCGACAATGAGCAGTTCTTC
D: -; size: -; J: TRBJ1-3; V: TRBV6-6; CDR3: CASSPGTGGGNTIYF; DNA: TGTGCCAGCAGTCCAGGGACGGGGGGCGGAAACACCATATATTTT
D: TRBD2; size: -; J: TRBJ2-1; V: TRBV6-6; CDR3: CASSYSTGGYDEQFF; DNA: TGTGCCAGCAGTTACTCGACGGGAGGGTACGATGAGCAGTTCTTC
D: -; size: -; J: TRBJ2-2; V: TRBV5-1; CDR3: CASSLVGQGITGELFF; DNA: TGCGCCAGCAGCTTGGTAGGGCAGGGGATCACCGGGGAGCTGTTTTTT
D: TRBD2; size: -; J: TRBJ2-7; V: TRBV28; CDR3: CASSPGLEAYEQYF; DNA: TGTGCCAGCAGCCCGGGACTAGAGGCCTACGAGCAGTACTTC
D: -; size: -; J: TRBJ2-1; V: TRBV19; CDR3: CASSRGASGGDNEQFF; DNA: TGTGCCAGTAGCCGGGGGGCTAGCGGAGGGGACAATGAGCAGTTCTTC
D: -; size: -; J: TRBJ2-3; V: TRBV30; CDR3: CAWSVGRALFTDTQYF; DNA: TGTGCCTGGAGTGTGGGGCGCGCGCTATTCACAGATACGCAGTATTTT
D: -; size: -; J: TRBJ2-2; V: TRBV25-1; CDR3: CASSVPGLNTGELFF; DNA: TGTGCCAGCAGCGTGCCGGGACTCAACACCGGGGAGCTGTTTTTT
D: TRBD2; size: many; J: TRBJ2-3; V: TRBV6-4; CDR3: CASSDGAGVTDTQYF; DNA: TGTGCCAGCAGTGACGGAGCGGGAGTGACAGATACGCAGTATTTT
D: -; size: -; J: TRBJ2-7; V: TRBV19; CDR3: CASSIAAGNSYEQYF; DNA: TGTGCCAGTAGTATAGCGGCCGGAAACTCCTACGAGCAGTACTTC
D: TRBD2; size: few; J: TRBJ2-7; V: TRBV7-2; CDR3: CASSLHGARLAYEQYF; DNA: TGTGCCAGCAGCTTACACGGGGCGAGACTAGCGTACGAGCAGTACTTC
D: TRBD2; size: -; J: TRBJ2-7; V: TRBV27; CDR3: CASSKLADAYEQYF; DNA: TGTGCCAGCAGTAAGCTAGCGGATGCCTACGAGCAGTACTTC
D: -; size: many; J: TRBJ1-6; V: TRBV11-2; CDR3: CASSLGTSPLHF; DNA: TGTGCCAGCAGCTTAGGGACCTCACCCCTCCACTTT
D: -; size: -; J: TRBJ1-5; V: TRBV30; CDR3: CAWRRVLGQYSNQPQHF; DNA: TGTGCCTGGAGGAGAGTCCTAGGCCAGTATAGCAATCAGCCCCAGCATTTT
D: TRBD2; size: -; J: TRBJ2-3; V: TRBV7-6; CDR3: CASSKGTSASTDTQYF; DNA: TGTGCCAGCAGCAAAGGGACTAGCGCTAGCACAGATACGCAGTATTTT
D: TRBD1; size: -; J: TRBJ2-7; V: TRBV28; CDR3: CASSWEGSGQGYEQYF; DNA: TGTGCCAGCAGTTGGGAGGGGTCGGGACAGGGTTACGAGCAGTACTTC
D: -; size: -; J: TRBJ1-5; V: TRBV1; CDR3: CTSNQAGGSGQPQHF; DNA: TGCACCAGCAACCAAGCAGGGGGAAGCGGTCAGCCCCAGCATTTT
D: -; size: -; J: TRBJ2-7; V: TRBV21-1; CDR3: CASSKGSSPSENYEQYF; DNA: TGTGCCAGCAGCAAAGGGTCTAGCCCATCCGAAAATTACGAGCAGTACTTC